These 13 T cell receptor beta chains came from one sample sequenced in a study of Ad26.COV2.S vaccination and SARS-CoV-2 variants. As to treatment: around 19 received Ad26.COV2.S at low or high dose, single or two shots; several received placebo; per-sample allocation not given. The samples were gathered on day 63 after the first injection of vaccine or placebo. Clones were read by immunoSEQ multiplex PCR, and TCRdb kept only the in-frame ones, dropping some. Among a few hundred thousand clones, 88% were seen once, and the ten largest hold about 3.5%. Specimen: peripheral blood, collected in a trial of Ad26.COV2.S vaccine versus placebo. The receptors stem from a person aged 18-65 years who received the Ad26.COV2.S COVID-19 vaccine or a placebo.

This clone was seen a single time. The chain carries TRBV29-1 and TRBJ2-2; D not resolved. Germline V gives CDR1 SQVTM, CDR2 ANQGSEA. Trimming cost V 7 bases and J 1 base, with 4 bases left between them. CDR3 length: 11 residues. The CDR3 loop is CSGRNTGELFF. The CDR3, as DNA: TGCAGCGGGAGGAACACCGGGGAGCTGTTTTTT.

The chain links TRBV28 to TRBJ2-3; D may be TRBD1 (5 bases). Looked up from germline, CDR1 is MDHEN and CDR2 is SYDVKM. The V end lost 5 bases, the J end lost 4 bases, and 13 bases lay between the germline ends. CDR3 size: 14 residues. Here the CDR3 DNA reads TGTGCCAGCAGTCCCAGGGCCCGGCCAGATACGCAGTATTTT. This gives the protein CASSPRARPDTQYF. Filled out from reference TRBV28 and TRBJ2-3, the complete variable domain reads DVKVTQSSRYLVKRTGEKVFLECVQDMDHENMFWYRQDPGLGLRLIYFSYDVKMKEKGDIPEGYSVSREKKERFSLILESASTNQTSMYLCASSPRARPDTQYFGPGTRLTVL.

This chain links TRBV29-1 with TRBJ1-1; 10 positions match TRBD1. CDR1 and CDR2 from the germline V gene are SQVTM and ANQGSEA. Trimming cost V 6 bases and J 0 bases; bases outside gene matches: 13. CDR3 length: 17 residues. CDR3 coding DNA: TGCAGCGTGGACGTCCGGGGACAGGGGCCTATGAACACTGAAGCTTTCTTT. This sequence encodes CSVDVRGQGPMNTEAFF.

The V and J genes are TRBV30 and TRBJ1-3; 9 bases align to TRBD1. Per germline, CDR1 GTSNPN and CDR2 SVGIG (reference sequence). V was clipped by 5 bases and J by 2 bases; unmatched bases: 4. The CDR3 length is 14 residues. The CDR3 protein is CAWLTGGTGNTIYF. For the CDR3, the DNA is TGTGCCTGGTTAACAGGGGGCACTGGAAACACCATATATTTT.

This rearrangement joins TRBV30 to TRBJ2-1; 8 nucleotides match TRBD2. V lost 4 bases, J lost 0 bases, and 17 bases stayed unmatched. CDR1 and CDR2 from the germline V gene are GTSNPN and SVGIG (reference sequence). The length of the CDR3 is 19 residues. The CDR3 nucleotides read TGTGCCTGGAACCTCTTCAGCGGGGGTTTCCGGAGCTCCTACAATGAGCAGTTCTTC. This gives the protein CAWNLFSGGFRSSYNEQFF.

This rearrangement joins TRBV4-2 to TRBJ1-2, with D tentatively TRBD1 (6 bases). The ends were cut back, 0 bases at V and 8 bases at J, with 10 bases in the middle. The CDR3 contains 13 residues. The germline gives CDR1 LGHNA, CDR2 YNFKEQ. As DNA, the CDR3 is TGTGCCAGCAGCCAAGAGGGGGCCCTCGGCTACACCTTC. Translating it yields CASSQEGALGYTF.

The chain recombines TRBV30 with TRBJ2-7, with a tentative D call TRBD1 (6 bases). The germline CDR1 and CDR2 sequences are GTSNPN and SVGIG (reference sequence). CDR3 length: 14 residues. Trimming took off 4 bases at V and 1 base at J, with 14 bases between the two ends. The CDR3 coding sequence is TGTGCCTGGACCCCGACAGGTTTTTCCTACGAGCAGTACTTC. Translation gives CAWTPTGFSYEQYF.

CDR3 region: CASKEGAAGADTQYF. The CDR3 nucleotides read TGCGCCAGCAAGGAAGGGGCGGCCGGTGCAGATACGCAGTATTTT. The chain uses TRBV4-3 and TRBJ2-3, with D possibly matching TRBD1 (5 bases). This CDR3 contains 15 residues. The V end lost 7 bases, the J end lost 4 bases, and 18 bases lay between the germline ends. The germline V gene encodes CDR1 LGHNA and CDR2 YSLEER.

This clone was observed a single time. The chain employs TRBV4-2 and TRBJ2-3; the D gene could be TRBD1 or TRBD2 (5 bases each). V was shortened by 1 base and J by 0 bases, with 14 bases between the two germline ends. Per the germline V gene, CDR1 is LGHNA and CDR2 is YNFKEQ. The CDR3 consists of 17 residues. The CDR3: CASSQALGETSTDTQYF. CDR3 DNA: TGTGCCAGCAGCCAAGCGCTGGGGGAGACTAGCACAGATACGCAGTATTTT.

The CDR3 reads CASSLRLRGREGSYEQYF. The CDR3 nucleotides are TGTGCCAGCAGCCTCCGCCTTAGAGGCAGGGAGGGATCCTACGAGCAGTACTTC. The rearrangement joins TRBV14 to TRBJ2-7; 7 nucleotides agree with TRBD2. The V segment lost 4 bases and the J segment 1 base; nucleotides outside the gene matches: 16. This CDR3 has 18 amino acids. Germline lookup yields CDR1 SGHDN and CDR2 FVKESK.

The chain carries TRBV23-1 and TRBJ2-3; D tentatively fits TRBD1 or TRBD2 (5 bases each). TRBV23-1 is an ORF, with its function uncertain. This CDR3 has 18 residues. Between the trimmed V and J ends, which lost 3 bases and 0 bases, there was a span of 19 bases. Here the CDR3 reads CASSQAWFRGPSTDTQYF. As DNA, the CDR3 is TGCGCCAGCAGTCAGGCGTGGTTTCGGGGCCCGAGCACAGATACGCAGTATTTT.

The chain uses TRBV28 and TRBJ2-4; D is unresolved. Germline V CDR1 and CDR2: MDHEN, SYDVKM. CDR3 length: 13 amino acids. V was clipped by 5 bases and J by 13 bases, with 18 bases between them. CDR3 bases: TGTGCCAGCAGTGGTCCCCTGCCGGAGTGGCAGTACTTC. The encoded protein is CASSGPLPEWQYF.

The gene calls are TRBV4-3 and TRBJ1-4; no reliable D call. The CDR3 is made up of 13 amino acids. V gave up 3 bases and J gave up 7 bases, with 9 bases separating them. Germline assignment: CDR1 LGHNA and CDR2 YSLEER. CDR3 residues: CASSHDPSEKLFF. The CDR3 coding sequence is TGCGCCAGCAGCCATGACCCGAGTGAAAAACTGTTTTTT.